Presented here are 20 T cell receptor beta chains from one specimen sequenced in a study of blood T cell repertoires in COVID-19. Measured with immunoSEQ multiplex PCR; TCRdb has only the in-frame clones, and not every one. The repertoire holds about 240,000 clones, with roughly 90% as singletons. The sample comprised peripheral blood. These receptor sequences come from a man in his fifties or sixties who had recovered from COVID-19.

V and J are TRBV30 and TRBJ1-1, with D perhaps TRBD1 (6 bases). Germline V lookup: CDR1 GTSNPN, CDR2 SVGIG (reference sequence). Trimming stripped 3 bases from V and 10 bases from J, with 18 bases between. The CDR3 runs to 13 residues. For the CDR3, the DNA is TGTGCCTGGAGCCTAACAGGGACCCCGGGAGCTTTCTTT. It yields the protein CAWSLTGTPGAFF.

The CDR3 region has the DNA TGTGCCAGCAGCCATTTGGGCAGCCACGAGCAGTACGTC. Its translation is CASSHLGSHEQYV. The rearrangement links TRBV3-1 (or the pseudogene TRBV3-2) to TRBJ2-7; no reliable D call. CDR3 size: 13 residues. Per the germline V gene, CDR1 is LGHDT and CDR2 is YNNKEL (reference sequence). V shed 3 bases and J shed 5 bases, with 11 bases lying between them.

The chain links TRBV5-6 to TRBJ1-3; D not resolved. CDR1 SGHDT and CDR2 YYEEEE come from the germline V gene. Trimming stripped 0 bases from V and 0 bases from J, with 7 bases between. The CDR3 covers 15 residues. CDR3 DNA sequence: TGTGCCAGCAGCTTGGTACGGGGCTCTGGAAACACCATATATTTT. Translating it yields CASSLVRGSGNTIYF.

The chain couples TRBV5-1 to TRBJ1-1; no definite D call. The CDR3 is 13 residues long. The V and J ends lost 3 bases and 3 bases respectively, with 9 bases between them. Germline V gene lookup returns CDR1 SGHRS and CDR2 YFSETQ. In DNA, the CDR3 is TGCGCCAGCAGCTCGCACCGAGACACTGAAGCTTTCTTT. Translation gives CASSSHRDTEAFF.

On this clone: Additional DNA sequences in this sample encode the identical CDR3. The chain carries TRBV18 and TRBJ1-1; tentative D call: TRBD1 (5 bases). Germline V gene lookup returns CDR1 KGHSH and CDR2 LQKENI. Trimming pared 5 bases from V and 2 bases from J, leaving 9 bases between. This CDR3 is 13 amino acids long. CDR3 coding DNA: TGTGCCAGCTCAGAGGGACTTAACACTGAAGCTTTCTTT. This sequence encodes CASSEGLNTEAFF.

J is TRBJ2-6 and V is TRBV5-1; weak D call: TRBD1 (6 bases). Trimming pared 5 bases from V and 1 base from J, leaving 10 bases between. The length of the CDR3 is 15 residues. Germline assignment: CDR1 SGHRS and CDR2 YFSETQ. CDR3 sequence reads: CASRDTGSGANVLTF. The CDR3 bases are TGCGCCAGCAGGGATACAGGGTCTGGGGCCAACGTCCTGACTTTC.

The chain couples TRBV5-1 to TRBJ1-1, with TRBD1 matching 8 bases. Trimming removed 4 bases from V and 1 base from J; junction bases left unmatched: 12. CDR1 is SGHRS and CDR2 is YFSETQ in the germline V gene. The CDR3 contains 17 residues. CDR3 nucleotide sequence: TGCGCCAGCAGCCCGGGGGCCCCTGGGACAGGGAACACTGAAGCTTTCTTT. Protein sequence: CASSPGAPGTGNTEAFF.

This rearrangement joins TRBV27 to TRBJ1-6; possible D gene TRBD1, 5 bases. The germline V gene encodes CDR1 MNHEY and CDR2 SMNVEV (reference sequence). The V and J ends lost 3 bases and 10 bases respectively, with 10 bases between them. The CDR3 has 13 amino acids. The CDR3 coding sequence is TGTGCCAGCAGTTTCAGGGAGGGATCACCCCTCCACTTT. Protein sequence: CASSFREGSPLHF.

The chain has TRBV19 and TRBJ1-2; D is undetermined. This CDR3 contains 13 residues. The germline gives CDR1 LNHDA, CDR2 SQIVND (reference sequence). Trimming removed 4 bases from V and 8 bases from J, with 14 bases in between. The CDR3 here is CASSTQVSGGYTF. The CDR3 nucleotides are TGTGCCAGTAGTACCCAGGTATCGGGAGGCTACACCTTC.

This clone was seen only once. V is TRBV12-3 or TRBV12-4 and J is TRBJ1-5; perhaps TRBD1 as D (6 bases). CDR3 length: 13 amino acids. Deletions cut 2 bases from V and 5 bases from J, with 7 bases between. The CDR3, as DNA: TGTGCCAGCAGTTTAAGGACAGATCAGCCCCAGCATTTT. Amino acids: CASSLRTDQPQHF.

This clone appeared a single time. The rearrangement links TRBV5-6 to TRBJ2-3; 7 bases line up with TRBD1. The CDR3 length is 14 residues. The germline gives CDR1 SGHDT, CDR2 YYEEEE. V lost 3 bases to trimming and J lost 5 bases; unmatched junction nucleotides: 6. CDR3 nucleotide sequence: TGTGCCAGCAGCTCAACAGGGGTAGGAGATACGCAGTATTTT. Amino acids: CASSSTGVGDTQYF.

Only one count was recorded for this clone. The chain couples TRBV5-4 to TRBJ2-7; 7 bases are a match to TRBD2. The J segment lost 6 bases and the V segment lost 4 bases, leaving 7 bases of the junction unmatched. There are 13 residues in the CDR3. Per germline, CDR1 SGHNT and CDR2 YYREEE (reference sequence). CDR3 loop: CASSLDGGSEQYV. Here the CDR3 DNA reads TGTGCCAGCAGCCTAGACGGGGGGAGCGAGCAGTACGTC.

The rearrangement joins TRBV7-8 to TRBJ1-6; 7 bases map to TRBD1. J lost 7 bases, V lost 4 bases, and 7 bases had no gene match. Germline lookup yields CDR1 SGHVS and CDR2 FQNEAQ. The CDR3 is 15 amino acids. This chain's CDR3 is CASSYHTGDNSPLHF. Written as DNA, the CDR3 is TGTGCCAGCAGCTATCACACAGGGGACAATTCACCCCTCCACTTT.

The rearrangement joins TRBV3-1 (or the pseudogene TRBV3-2) to TRBJ2-1; 9 bases align to TRBD2. The germline V gene has CDR1 LGHDT and CDR2 YNNKEL (reference sequence). V gave up 1 base and J gave up 4 bases; unmatched junction bases: 2. The CDR3 has 15 amino acids. In DNA form, the CDR3 reads TGTGCCAGCAGCCAAGTGGCGGGGGGGTACAATGAGCAGTTCTTC. This codes for CASSQVAGGYNEQFF.

V and J are TRBV28 and TRBJ2-7; maybe TRBD1 (6 bases). Per germline, CDR1 MDHEN and CDR2 SYDVKM. V dropped 5 bases and J dropped 5 bases, with 16 bases sitting between them. The CDR3 length is 14 residues. The CDR3 reads CASSTGQPVDEQYV. The DNA for the CDR3 is TGTGCCAGCAGTACCGGACAGCCGGTTGACGAGCAGTACGTC.

The J gene is TRBJ2-2, the V gene TRBV9; no clear D gene. The germline V gene encodes CDR1 SGDLS and CDR2 YYNGEE. CDR3 length: 12 amino acids. Between the trimmed V and J ends, which lost 4 bases and 8 bases, there was a span of 9 bases. For the CDR3, the DNA is TGTGCCAGCAGCTCACCGAGGGGGGAGCTGTTTTTT. It encodes CASSSPRGELFF.

This clone was observed a single time. The chain is built from TRBV18 and TRBJ1-1; D is perhaps TRBD1 (6 bases). This CDR3 has 17 residues. Germline V gene lookup returns CDR1 KGHSH and CDR2 LQKENI. V lost 3 bases and J 5 bases, leaving 22 bases between the germline ends. The CDR3, as DNA: TGTGCCAGCTCACCGCCCCCCTTTGGGGGCGGGGGGACTGAAGCTTTCTTT. Its protein is CASSPPPFGGGGTEAFF.

Remarks on this clone: An end of the junction does not agree with germline; a read error may underlie this. The chain couples TRBV19 to TRBJ1-2; no firm D call. This CDR3 contains 11 residues. Germline V gives CDR1 LNHDA, CDR2 SQIVND (reference sequence). In nucleotides, the CDR3 is TGTGCCAGTAGGATAGGAGCCGGCTACACCTTC. It codes for CASRIGAGYTF.

The chain links TRBV9 to TRBJ1-4, with D perhaps matching TRBD1 (5 bases). The ends were cut back, 0 bases at V and 7 bases at J, with 10 bases in the middle. Looked up from germline, CDR1 is SGDLS and CDR2 is YYNGEE. The CDR3 consists of 14 residues. The CDR3 reads CASSVEGFSEKLFF. The CDR3 nucleotides read TGTGCCAGCAGCGTAGAGGGGTTTAGTGAAAAACTGTTTTTT.

The chain joins TRBV5-1 to TRBJ2-3; 8 nucleotides line up with TRBD2. This CDR3 has 15 residues. The J segment lost 6 bases and the V segment lost 4 bases, leaving 10 bases of the junction unmatched. CDR1 and CDR2 (germline): SGHRS, YFSETQ. For the CDR3, the DNA is TGCGCCAGCAGCCTGTCGGGGGGGCCCGGTGATACGCAGTATTTT. Protein sequence: CASSLSGGPGDTQYF.